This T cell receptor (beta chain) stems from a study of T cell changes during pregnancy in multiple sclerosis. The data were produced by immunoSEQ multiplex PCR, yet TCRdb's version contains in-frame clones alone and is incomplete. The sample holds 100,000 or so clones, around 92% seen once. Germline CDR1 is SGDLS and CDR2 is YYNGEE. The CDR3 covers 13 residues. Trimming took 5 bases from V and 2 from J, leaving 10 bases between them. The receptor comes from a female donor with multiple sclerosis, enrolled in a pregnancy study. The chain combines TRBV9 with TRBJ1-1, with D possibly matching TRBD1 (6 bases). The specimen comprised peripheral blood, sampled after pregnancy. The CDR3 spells CASSFRGNTEAFF. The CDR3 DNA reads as TGTGCCAGCAGTTTCAGGGGTAACACTGAAGCTTTCTTT.